Below are 13 T cell receptor beta chains sequenced from a single sample in a study of response to subunit inactivated influenza vaccine. TCRdb called the RT-PCR reads again in MiXCR, with one record for every CDR3 protein. The data hold 800,000 to 1,000,000 distinct CDR3 sequences, with about 20% observed a single time. Sample: PBMCs from blood, taken about 5 days after vaccination. These receptors originate from a man over 45 who received an inactivated influenza vaccine.

The DNA for the CDR3 is TGTGCCAGCTCACACCGAGGAGATAATGAAAAACTGTTTTTT. It specifies CASSHRGDNEKLFF. The J gene is TRBJ1-4, the V gene TRBV18; D call uncertain. Trimming pared 4 bases from V and 4 bases from J, leaving 10 bases between. The CDR3 contains 14 residues. Germline V lookup: CDR1 KGHSH, CDR2 LQKENI.

The rearrangement joins TRBV6-1 to TRBJ1-2, with D hard to call. The CDR3 consists of 15 residues. V lost 0 bases to trimming and J lost 2 bases, with 10 bases between them. Per the germline V gene, CDR1 is MNHNS and CDR2 is SASEGT. The CDR3 spells CASSEARILNYGYTF. DNA of the CDR3: TGTGCCAGCAGTGAAGCGCGGATCCTGAACTATGGCTACACCTTC.

This sequence joins TRBV28 and TRBJ2-1; no definite D call. The germline V and J ends were trimmed by 8 bases and 8 bases, with 10 bases remaining between them. Germline assignment: CDR1 MDHEN and CDR2 SYDVKM. The CDR3 covers 11 residues. The CDR3 sequence: CASSWSYEQFF. In DNA form, the CDR3 reads TGTGCCAGCTCCTGGAGTTATGAGCAGTTCTTC.

The chain recombines TRBV19 with TRBJ1-6, with 9 bases that match TRBD1. V shed 6 bases and J 15 bases; nucleotides not matched to a gene: 15. This CDR3 is 15 amino acids long. Per germline, CDR1 LNHDA and CDR2 SQIVND (reference sequence). The CDR3 loop reads CASRQPGQGNSGLHF. Here the CDR3 DNA reads TGTGCCAGTAGGCAACCGGGACAGGGTAATTCAGGCCTCCACTTT.

This clonotype was seen only a few times. This sequence joins TRBV7-8 and TRBJ2-3, with a possible D match to TRBD2 (6 bases). V gave up 5 bases and J gave up 4 bases, with 16 bases separating them. The CDR3 length is 15 residues. The V gene's germline CDR1 is SGHVS and CDR2 FQNEAQ. CDR3 sequence: CASSPAGSVPDTQYF. CDR3 nucleotide sequence: TGTGCCAGCAGCCCCGCCGGGAGTGTCCCAGATACGCAGTATTTT. Combining the CDR3 with reference TRBV7-8 and TRBJ2-3 gives the whole variable domain GAGVSQSPRYKVAKRGQDVALRCDPISGHVSLFWYQQALGQGPEFLTYFQNEAQLDKSGLPSDRFFAERPEGSVSTLKIQRTQQEDSAVYLCASSPAGSVPDTQYFGPGTRLTVL.

The CDR3 sequence is CASMAGTSTDTQYF. The CDR3 bases are TGTGCCAGCATGGCGGGGACTAGCACAGATACGCAGTATTTT. V gene TRBV2 combines with J gene TRBJ2-3, with D tentatively TRBD2 (6 bases). Deletions cut 7 bases from V and 0 bases from J, with 11 bases between. The CDR3 covers 14 residues. Germline V gene lookup returns CDR1 SNHLY and CDR2 FYNNEI.

The CDR3 DNA follows: TGCGCCAGCAGCCAAGATTTTCACGTGGATACGCAGTATTTT. It specifies CASSQDFHVDTQYF. The chain combines TRBV4-3 with TRBJ2-3; D gene uncertain. Germline V gene sequence: CDR1 LGHNA, CDR2 YSLEER. The CDR3 contains 14 residues. V lost 0 bases and J lost 6, with 10 bases in between.

The chain uses TRBV29-1 and TRBJ2-5, with TRBD1 identical over 7 bases. CDR3 length: 14 residues. V shed 5 bases and J 1 base; nucleotides not matched to a gene: 7. Germline V gene sequence: CDR1 SQVTM, CDR2 ANQGSEA. The CDR3 nucleotides are TGCAGCGTTTACAGGGGAATCGGCCAAGAGACCCAGTACTTC. Translating it yields CSVYRGIGQETQYF.

This clonotype has more than one count but fewer than ten. The CDR3 spells CASSQRHLAGSSYNEQFF. CDR3 bases: TGTGCCAGCAGCCAACGTCACCTAGCGGGGAGCTCCTACAATGAGCAGTTCTTC. V usage is TRBV4-2 and J usage is TRBJ2-1, with 9 positions matching TRBD2. CDR3 size: 18 residues. V shed 2 bases and J 0 bases; nucleotides not matched to a gene: 8. The V gene's germline CDR1 is LGHNA and CDR2 YNFKEQ.

This clonotype has only a few counts. The chain links TRBV7-2 to TRBJ2-3; D perhaps matches TRBD1 (6 bases). The germline CDR1 and CDR2 sequences are SGHTA and FQGNSA. The CDR3 covers 16 residues. V was clipped by 1 base and J by 0 bases, with 11 bases between them. CDR3 in DNA: TGTGCCAGCAGCTTAGGTGGGGGCCCAAGCACAGATACGCAGTATTTT. Amino acids: CASSLGGGPSTDTQYF.

This clonotype appeared a few times. This chain connects TRBV20-1 to TRBJ2-3; 15 bases are a match to TRBD2. The CDR3 length is 15 residues. Germline V gives CDR1 DFQATT, CDR2 SNEGSKA (reference sequence). Trimming at V came to 3 bases and at J to 6 bases, leaving 4 bases not matched to a gene. The CDR3 spells CSARGLAGGRDTQYF. CDR3 sequence (DNA): TGCAGTGCTAGGGGACTAGCGGGGGGCAGGGATACGCAGTATTTT.

Ten or more counts support this clonotype. The V and J genes are TRBV20-1 and TRBJ1-1; D is undetermined. In germline, CDR1 is DFQATT, CDR2 SNEGSKA (reference sequence). Trimming left V 4 bases short and J 1 base short, with 10 bases between. The CDR3 has 13 amino acids. In DNA form, the CDR3 reads TGCAGTGCTATTGATACAGCGAACACTGAAGCTTTCTTT. Protein product: CSAIDTANTEAFF.

The chain is built from TRBV14 and TRBJ2-2; D is unresolved. Germline V gene data show CDR1 as SGHDN and CDR2 as FVKESK. V lost 7 bases and J 9 bases, leaving 12 bases between the germline ends. The CDR3 contains 12 residues. The CDR3 nucleotides are TGTGCCAGCAAGGGCACACGGAGGGAGCTGTTTTTT. It is translated as CASKGTRRELFF.